This is a list of T cell receptor beta chains from one sample in a study of T cells in Graves' hyperthyroidism and ophthalmopathy. In TCRdb, the multiplex PCR reads were re-called with MiXCR into one record per CDR3 protein. Found here are under 350,000 distinct CDR3 sequences, 15% to 20% of them singletons; the top ten hold over 45%. Sequenced material: blood. Receptor source: an older woman with Graves' ophthalmopathy. The CDR3 runs from the conserved cysteine through the conserved F or W. The D gene is left open where the match is weak. The listing skips clone size in some rows; elsewhere it reads once, few, many or a size class.

many | TRBJ1-4 | TRBD1 | TRBV29-1 | 13 | TGCAGCGTACTGACAGGGGGAGGTGAAAAACTGTTTTTT | CSVLTGGGEKLFF
many | TRBJ2-3 | . | TRBV5-1 | 13 | TGCGCCAGCAGCTTGCCTAGCACAGATACGCAGTATTTT | CASSLPSTDTQYF
many | TRBJ1-4 | TRBD1 | TRBV12-3/TRBV12-4 | 14 | TGTGCCAGCAGTTCCTACAGGGGCAATGAAAAACTGTTTTTT | CASSSYRGNEKLFF
. | TRBJ1-2 | TRBD1 | TRBV6-1 | 13 | TGTGCCAGCAGCCAAGGGGGCGTTCGTGGCTGCACCTTC | CASSQGGVRGCTF
. | TRBJ2-5 | TRBD2 | TRBV20-1 | 18 | TGCAGTGCTAGGGGGACTAGCGGGAGGGCCCTAGGGCTAGAGACCCAGTACTTC | CSARGTSGRALGLETQYF
many | TRBJ1-1 | TRBD1 | TRBV20-1 | 12 | TGCAGTGCGCGGACAGGGAACACTGAAGCTTTCTTT | CSARTGNTEAFF
few | TRBJ2-2 | . | TRBV6-1 | 14 | TGTGCCAGCGCCCCAGACCAATACACCGGGGAGCTGTTTTTT | CASAPDQYTGELFF
once | TRBJ1-1 | TRBD1 | TRBV5-6 | 15 | TGTGCCAGCAGCTTGGCCGGACAGGTTGGGACTGAAGCTTTCTTT | CASSLAGQVGTEAFF
. | TRBJ1-1 | . | TRBV7-8 | 15 | TGTGCCAGCAGGAACTTCGGGGGGATGAACACTGAAGCTTTCTTT | CASRNFGGMNTEAFF
many | TRBJ2-1 | . | TRBV3-1 | 15 | TGTGCCAGCAGCCAAGGAGTCAGCTCCTACAATGAGCAGTTCTTC | CASSQGVSSYNEQFF
few | TRBJ2-3 | TRBD2 | TRBV10-2 | 14 | TGCGCCAGTGGGGGGGGGAGGATCACAGATGCGCAGTATTTT | CASGGGRITDAQYF
few | TRBJ1-6 | TRBD1 | TRBV4-2 | 15 | TGTGCCAGCAGCCGCCTGGGACAGGGTTCTTCACCCCTCCACTTT | CASSRLGQGSSPLHF
. | TRBJ1-4 | . | TRBV5-6 | 14 | TGTGCCAGCAGCGGGGGGGCGGCTAATGAAAAACTGTTTTTT | CASSGGAANEKLFF
many | TRBJ1-2 | TRBD1 | TRBV7-2 | 15 | TGTGCCAGCAGCTTTCACGGACAGGGCGACTATGGCTACACCTTC | CASSFHGQGDYGYTF
. | TRBJ2-1 | . | TRBV19 | 15 | TGTGCCAGTAGTTTTGATGGGTACTCCTACAATGAGCAGTTCTTC | CASSFDGYSYNEQFF
. | TRBJ1-1 | . | TRBV10-2 | 13 | TGCGCCACTTCTTCACAGCAGAACACTGAAGCTTTCTTT | CATSSQQNTEAFF
. | TRBJ2-1 | . | TRBV4-2 | 14 | TGTGCCAGCAGCCAAGATAGGTTGGCGAATGAGCAGTTCTTC | CASSQDRLANEQFF
. | TRBJ1-5 | . | TRBV7-2 | 13 | TGTGCCAGCAGCCCCAATTTGGGTCAGCCCCAGCATTTT | CASSPNLGQPQHF
. | TRBJ1-3 | TRBD1 | TRBV18 | 16 | TGTGCCAGCTCACCAAGGGACAGTCGTTCTGGAAACACCATATATTTT | CASSPRDSRSGNTIYF
. | TRBJ1-2 | . | TRBV5-1 | 13 | TGCGCCAGCAGCTTTGAGGATAACTATGGCTACACCTTC | CASSFEDNYGYTF
. | TRBJ2-7 | TRBD1 | TRBV5-1 | 16 | TGCGCCAGCAGCTCCGGGGGACAGGGGCTCGGTCTCGAGCAGTACTTC | CASSSGGQGLGLEQYF
few | TRBJ1-3 | . | TRBV20-1 | 13 | TGCAGTGCTAGGACAGCGTCTGGAAACACCATATATTTT | CSARTASGNTIYF
. | TRBJ1-1 | . | TRBV5-1 | 14 | TGCGCCAGCAGCGCCTTAGGGGGGGACACTGAAGCTTTCTTT | CASSALGGDTEAFF
many | TRBJ2-2 | TRBD2 | TRBV2 | 17 | TGTGCCAGCAGTGCGGGTAGGGCTAGCGGGAGATCCGGGGAGCTGTTTTTT | CASSAGRASGRSGELFF
many | TRBJ2-3 | . | TRBV24-1 | 16 | TGTGCCACCAGTTTCGGGCGGGGATTCGGCACAGATACGCAGTATTTT | CATSFGRGFGTDTQYF
many | TRBJ2-1 | TRBD2 | TRBV7-8 | 14 | TGTGCCAGCAGCTTACTAGCGGGGTTCAATGAGCAGTTCTTC | CASSLLAGFNEQFF
many | TRBJ1-5 | . | TRBV28 | 14 | TGTGCCAGCAAGTCGGCAGGGGGCAATCAGCCCCAGCATTTT | CASKSAGGNQPQHF
. | TRBJ1-1 | . | TRBV4-2 | 16 | TGTGCCAGCAGCCAAGAAGTAGGCAGAGGGAACACTGAAGCTTTCTTT | CASSQEVGRGNTEAFF
few | TRBJ2-6 | . | TRBV27 | 15 | TGTGCCAGCAAGGGGGTATTCTCTGGGGCCAACGTCCTGACTTTC | CASKGVFSGANVLTF
many | TRBJ1-2 | TRBD1 | TRBV9 | 13 | TGTGCCAGCAGTGCTGGACAGGGTTTAGGCTACACCTTC | CASSAGQGLGYTF
. | TRBJ1-1 | TRBD1 | TRBV5-1 | 15 | TGCGCCAGCAGCTTGGGACAGGGCGAGGACACTGAAGCTTTCTTT | CASSLGQGEDTEAFF
many | TRBJ1-4 | . | TRBV20-1 | 12 | TGCAGTGCTAGCAACCTTAATGAAAAACTGTTTTTT | CSASNLNEKLFF
. | TRBJ2-1 | TRBD1 | TRBV15 | 18 | TGTGCCACCAGCAGAGATCGGCTTCGGGACAGGGGATTAAATGAGCAGTTCTTC | CATSRDRLRDRGLNEQFF
many | TRBJ2-3 | TRBD2 | TRBV5-1 | 16 | TGCGCCAGCAGCTTGGGGGCTAGCGGAAGCACAGATACGCAGTATTTT | CASSLGASGSTDTQYF
few | TRBJ2-3 | . | TRBV5-4 | 16 | TGTGCCAGCAGCTTCTCAGGTGGATCTAGCACAGATACGCAGTATTTT | CASSFSGGSSTDTQYF
. | TRBJ1-3 | . | TRBV29-1 | 13 | TGCAGCGTTGCCGGGACGGAGGGAAACACCATATATTTT | CSVAGTEGNTIYF
. | TRBJ2-4 | . | TRBV19 | 13 | TGTGCCAGTAGTATTATGACCGGTTCGATTAAGTACTTC | CASSIMTGSIKYF
many | TRBJ1-2 | TRBD1 | TRBV6-1 | 14 | TGTGCCAGCAATCCATCCACAGGGGTTGGTGGCTACACCTTC | CASNPSTGVGGYTF
few | TRBJ2-1 | . | TRBV5-1 | 13 | TGCGCCAGCAGCTCCCTGGCGCTCGATGAGCAGTTCTTC | CASSSLALDEQFF
. | TRBJ1-4 | . | TRBV11-3 | 16 | TGTGCCAGCAGCCCGATGGGGTCAGCTGGGAATGAAAAACTGTTTTTT | CASSPMGSAGNEKLFF
many | TRBJ2-7 | TRBD2 | TRBV7-2 | 18 | TGTGCCAGCAGCTTTCGTGTGGTGGTGCTAGCGGGTGCCTACGAGCAGTACTTC | CASSFRVVVLAGAYEQYF
few | TRBJ2-7 | TRBD1 | TRBV4-2 | 15 | TGTGCCAGCAGCCCAGCGCAGGGGGCGATCTACGAGCAGTACTTC | CASSPAQGAIYEQYF
many | TRBJ2-3 | . | TRBV7-9 | 13 | TGTGCCAGCAGCTTAACAGGGTCAGATACGCAGTATTTT | CASSLTGSDTQYF
many | TRBJ2-7 | . | TRBV28 | 17 | TGTGCCAGCAGTTTACGGTGGAGGCCGCTTAACTCCTACGAGCAGTACTTC | CASSLRWRPLNSYEQYF
few | TRBJ2-7 | . | TRBV20-1 | 16 | TGCAGTGCTAGAGATCCTGTTGGGGGGAGCTCCTACGAGCAGTACTTC | CSARDPVGGSSYEQYF
. | TRBJ1-1 | TRBD1 | TRBV19 | 15 | TGTGCCAGTAGTATACGGGACAGCAAGAACACTGAAGCTTTCTTT | CASSIRDSKNTEAFF
many | TRBJ1-2 | . | TRBV29-1 | 14 | TGCAGCGTTCATGGACGACCTTCTAACTATGGCTACACCTTC | CSVHGRPSNYGYTF
. | TRBJ1-1 | . | TRBV20-1 | 15 | TGCAGTGCGCAAACAGGCGGGGATATGAACACTGAAGCTTTCTTT | CSAQTGGDMNTEAFF